Sequencing of this T cell receptor (beta chain) was carried out in a study of T cell changes during pregnancy in multiple sclerosis. Germline CDR1 is SEHNR and CDR2 is FQNEAQ (reference sequence). There are 15 residues in the CDR3. Trimming removed 3 bases at V and 5 bases at J, with 13 bases between. Produced via immunoSEQ multiplex PCR; TCRdb's table is partial and in-frame only. The data contain around 81,000 clones, roughly 89% of them singletons. The sequences come from peripheral blood, collected after pregnancy. The sequence derives from a female donor in good health, enrolled as a control in a pregnancy study. This chain joins TRBV7-9 and TRBJ1-4; tentatively, D is TRBD1 (5 bases). The CDR3 is CASSLPQAGNEKLFF. CDR3 nucleotide sequence: TGTGCCAGCAGCTTGCCACAGGCTGGGAATGAAAAACTGTTTTTT.